These T cell receptor beta chains were read from a single sample in a study of blood T cells in healthy people across ages. TCRdb called the 5' RACE reads again in MiXCR, with one record for every CDR3 protein. The repertoire holds about 680,000 distinct CDR3 sequences, with over 45% as singletons. Input material: blood. Source of these receptors: a woman aged 60 to 75 in good health. The CDR3 runs from the conserved cysteine through the conserved F or W. Fields, in order: clone size, J gene, V gene, D gene, CDR3 DNA, CDR3 protein. The D gene is left open where the match is weak. The size field is filled for only some rows; it gives once, few, many or a size class.

size: -
J: TRBJ2-5
V: TRBV14
D: -
DNA: TGTGCCGGCAGCGACGGGACGCCGACGGGTCAAGAGACCCAGTACTTC
CDR3: CAGSDGTPTGQETQYF

size: few
J: TRBJ2-6
V: TRBV7-8
D: -
DNA: TGTGCCAGCAGCCTAATAGTCGGCTCTGGGGCCAACGTCCTGACTTTC
CDR3: CASSLIVGSGANVLTF

size: -
J: TRBJ2-1
V: TRBV18
D: TRBD1
DNA: TGTGCCAGCTCACCACAGGGACAGGGGGCTCAGGGTGAGCAGTTCTTC
CDR3: CASSPQGQGAQGEQFF

size: -
J: TRBJ1-1
V: TRBV6-5
D: -
DNA: TGTGCCAGCAGTTACGACCTGAACACTGAAGCTTTCTTT
CDR3: CASSYDLNTEAFF

size: few
J: TRBJ1-4
V: TRBV27
D: -
DNA: TGTGCCAGCAGTTTATTTGAAAAACTGTTTTTT
CDR3: CASSLFEKLFF

size: -
J: TRBJ1-2
V: TRBV9
D: -
DNA: TGTGTCAGCAGCGTGGGTCCGGGGGCTGGCTATGGCTACACCTTC
CDR3: CVSSVGPGAGYGYTF

size: -
J: TRBJ2-7
V: TRBV5-1
D: -
DNA: TGCGCCAGCAGCTTTAGTCTAGTGGGGGGAGAGGCCCAGTACTTC
CDR3: CASSFSLVGGEAQYF

size: -
J: TRBJ2-5
V: TRBV5-1
D: TRBD2
DNA: TGCGCCAGCAGCTTGGTCCTAGCGGGAGAGGAGCAGTACTTC
CDR3: CASSLVLAGEEQYF

size: -
J: TRBJ2-7
V: TRBV10-3
D: TRBD2
DNA: TGTGCCATCAGGTCAACTAGCGGGAGCATGTCCGAGCAGTACTTC
CDR3: CAIRSTSGSMSEQYF

size: -
J: TRBJ2-5
V: TRBV27
D: TRBD2
DNA: TGTGCCAGCAGTTTAGGGACTAGCCTAGAGACCCAGTACTTC
CDR3: CASSLGTSLETQYF

size: -
J: TRBJ2-7
V: TRBV6-5
D: -
DNA: TGTGCCAGCACCCTCAGGGGAAGAGGCGAGCAGTACTTC
CDR3: CASTLRGRGEQYF

size: -
J: TRBJ2-1
V: TRBV29-1
D: -
DNA: TGCAGCTCTGACGTCGGACTCCGGTACAATGAGCAGTTCTTC
CDR3: CSSDVGLRYNEQFF